The clone carrying this T cell receptor beta chain was counted a few times. Its antigen is unidentified. The data originate from a study of human T cells and chemical hapten exposure. On the study more broadly: Small discrepancies in pooled library volume mainly accounted for the varying TCR yields per sample. Overall study findings and caveats: Because all patients had alopecia, their immune responses might differ from healthy ones.

Germline CDR1 reads SQVTM; CDR2 reads ANQGSEA. The V segment lost 7 bases and the J segment 0 bases; nucleotides outside the gene matches: 4. The CDR3 is 13 amino acids. Time point in this sample: patch test 1, 2 weeks after DPC sensitization. Treatment described: therapeutic diphenylcyclopropenone sensitization with weekly scalp DPC. Library preparation tagged each individual cDNA molecule with a unique molecular identifier. Each CDR3 protein gets one entry after TCRdb re-called the RACE reads with MiXCR. The repertoire holds some 170,000 distinct CDR3 sequences, 20% to 25% seen once, with about 7% in the top ten.

The sequenced sample was whole blood, obtained in connection with sensitization to the hapten diphenylcyclopropenone (DPC). This receptor was identified in a woman aged 50 to 60 with alopecia areata. Some clones in this sample may be carry-over from other donors' samples. The chain uses TRBV29-1 and TRBJ1-1; TRBD1 matches 8 bases. For the CDR3, the DNA is TGCAGCGCCACAGGGGGGATGAACACTGAAGCTTTCTTT. Translated, it gives CSATGGMNTEAFF.